The 29 T cell receptor beta chains in this list originate from one sample, sequenced in a study of T-cell reconstitution after alpha-beta-depleted transplantation in children. The TCRbeta library incorporated unique molecular identifiers. In TCRdb, the PCR reads were re-called with MiXCR into one record per CDR3 protein. The data contain 250,000 to 300,000 distinct CDR3 sequences, more than 8% of them singletons. The sample consisted of PBMCs from the stem cell graft donor, taken from the stem cell graft. The receptor source for this set is a human donor who donated a stem cell graft to a child with SCID.

In this sample, this clonotype turned up a few times. The chain combines TRBV11-2 with TRBJ2-7; the match to TRBD2 covers 7 bases. The V segment lost 5 bases and the J segment 2 bases; nucleotides outside the gene matches: 6. The CDR3 is 14 amino acids. From germline, CDR1 is SGHAT and CDR2 FQNNGV. The CDR3 region has the DNA TGTGCCAGCAGCCGGGGGGACTTCACCTACGAGCAGTACTTC. Translating gives CASSRGDFTYEQYF.

This clonotype occurred many times. The chain couples TRBV29-1 to TRBJ2-7; possible D gene TRBD2, 6 bases. The CDR3 is 11 residues long. The germline V and J ends were trimmed by 6 bases and 1 base, with 7 bases remaining between them. Germline V gives CDR1 SQVTM, CDR2 ANQGSEA. Here the CDR3 DNA reads TGCAGCGTGGGGACTTCCTACGAGCAGTACTTC. This encodes CSVGTSYEQYF.

About this clonotype itself: A read error may explain this, as a much larger clone is one base away. As DNA, the CDR3 is TGTGCCAGCAGGATAGACAGCTATGGGGCCAACGTCCTGACTTTC. Its translation is CASRIDSYGANVLTF. The V and J genes are TRBV12-3 or TRBV12-4 and TRBJ2-6; TRBD1 might be the D (5 bases). The CDR3 loop spans 15 amino acids. Trimming cost V 6 bases and J 3 bases, with 12 bases left between them.

Only a few counts were recorded for this clonotype. At one boundary the junction diverges from the germline segment, which might be a read error. V is TRBV7-2 and J is TRBJ2-1; D gene unclear. The CDR3 loop spans 15 amino acids. The germline CDR1 and CDR2 sequences are SGHTA and FQGNSA. Here the CDR3 reads CASSLFLGSFNEQFF. CDR3 sequence (DNA): TGTGCCAGCAGCTTATTTCTCGGATCCTTCAATGAGCAGTTCTTC.

This clonotype was seen repeatedly, ten times or more. V is TRBV29-1 and J is TRBJ1-3; no definite D call. Trimming shortened V by 4 bases and J by 0 bases, and 10 bases separated the two germline ends. The CDR3 is 14 residues long. From germline, CDR1 is SQVTM and CDR2 ANQGSEA. CDR3: CSVGLGNSGNTIYF. The CDR3 region has the DNA TGCAGCGTTGGGCTAGGTAACTCTGGAAACACCATATATTTT.

This clonotype was counted ten times or more. CDR3 in amino acids: CSARQTSVTEAFF. For the CDR3, the DNA is TGCAGCGCCCGACAGACATCTGTCACTGAAGCTTTCTTT. The chain recombines TRBV29-1 with TRBJ1-1, with TRBD1 as a possible D gene (5 bases). The germline CDR1 and CDR2 sequences are SQVTM and ANQGSEA. The CDR3 runs 13 residues. Deletions cut 7 bases from V and 4 bases from J, with 16 bases between.

As to this clonotype: A clone one base away is much larger, so this may be a read error. The CDR3 nucleotides read TGCAGTTTTCATGGACTAGCGGGGATAAACTACGAGCAGTACTTC. Its translation is CSFHGLAGINYEQYF. The chain links TRBV20-1 to TRBJ2-7; 12 bases are a match to TRBD2. The V gene end was trimmed by 8 bases and the J gene end by 3 bases; junction bases not matched to a gene: 11. Germline V gives CDR1 DFQATT, CDR2 SNEGSKA (reference sequence). The CDR3 is 15 amino acids.

This clonotype was observed many times. The CDR3 region has the DNA TGTGCCAGCAGCCCTAACAGGGGGCAAGAGACCCAGTACTTC. It encodes CASSPNRGQETQYF. This sequence joins TRBV7-3 and TRBJ2-5; 8 nucleotides agree with TRBD1. J gave up 2 bases and V 5 bases, and 4 bases lay outside the gene matches. Germline V CDR1 and CDR2: SGHTA, FQGTGA. The CDR3 consists of 14 residues. Full variable domain (rest looked up from reference TRBV7-3 and TRBJ2-5): GAGVSQTPSNKVTEKGKYVELRCDPISGHTALYWYRQSLGQGPEFLIYFQGTGAADDSGLPNDRFFAVRPEGSVSTLKIQRTERGDSAVYLCASSPNRGQETQYFGPGTRLLVL.

The chain joins TRBV10-1 to TRBJ2-7; D call uncertain. CDR1 is WNHNN and CDR2 is SYGVQD in the germline V gene (reference sequence). Trimming took off 0 bases at V and 2 bases at J, with 11 bases between the two ends. This CDR3 region has 15 residues. CDR3 in DNA: TGCGCCAGCAGTGAGTCGGAGACCGACCCCTACGAGCAGTACTTC. It is translated as CASSESETDPYEQYF.

This clonotype occurred many times. The V gene is TRBV5-1, the J gene TRBJ2-3; D unclear. Deletions cut 5 bases from V and 2 bases from J, with 6 bases between. The CDR3 extends over 12 amino acids. Germline lookup yields CDR1 SGHRS and CDR2 YFSETQ. The CDR3 sequence: CASSLNTDTQYF. The CDR3 coding sequence is TGCGCCAGCAGTCTTAACACAGATACGCAGTATTTT.

As regards this clonotype: At one of its ends the junction is not consistent with the germline gene, which may arise from a read error. The chain recombines TRBV6-1 with TRBJ1-2, with 8 bases that match TRBD1. The germline V gene encodes CDR1 MNHNS and CDR2 SASEGT. CDR3 length equals 14 residues. The CDR3 sequence is CASSQAGTGEGYTF. DNA for the CDR3: TGTGCCAGCAGTCAAGCCGGGACAGGTGAAGGCTACACCTTC.

This clonotype was seen a handful of times. The chain combines TRBV29-1 with TRBJ1-1; TRBD1 aligns across 9 bases. Germline values: CDR1 SQVTM, CDR2 ANQGSEA. The CDR3 has 14 residues. Trimming at V came to 6 bases and at J to 0 bases, leaving 5 bases not matched to a gene. CDR3 sequence: CSVDRGPMNTEAFF. For the CDR3, the DNA is TGCAGCGTGGACAGGGGCCCCATGAACACTGAAGCTTTCTTT.

This clonotype came up once. Possible read error: a much larger clone is one base away. This chain links TRBV7-9 with TRBJ2-7; D gene uncertain. This CDR3 region has 12 residues. V lost 9 bases and J lost 3, with 12 bases in between. Germline V gene sequence: CDR1 SEHNR, CDR2 FQNEAQ (reference sequence). The CDR3: CARSPSYYEQYF. CDR3 nucleotide sequence: TGTGCCAGGAGCCCCAGTTACTACGAGCAGTACTTC.

This chain links TRBV10-3 with TRBJ1-2; TRBD1 might be the D (6 bases). Germline loops: CDR1 ENHRY, CDR2 SYGVKD. The CDR3 sequence is 14 residues long. V was trimmed by 2 bases and J by 2 bases, leaving 9 bases between them. For the CDR3, the DNA is TGTGCCATCAGTGAGAGGGACACCAACTATGGCTACACCTTC. This encodes CAISERDTNYGYTF.

This clonotype was picked up a small number of times. The chain carries TRBV20-1 and TRBJ2-5; 10 bases agree with TRBD2. Germline V lookup: CDR1 DFQATT, CDR2 SNEGSKA (reference sequence). This CDR3 contains 16 residues. The V and J ends lost 7 bases and 5 bases, in that order; junction bases with no gene match: 16. CDR3: CSVSVPSGGARETQYF. The CDR3 nucleotides are TGCAGTGTTTCTGTCCCCAGCGGGGGGGCAAGGGAGACCCAGTACTTC.

Only a few counts were recorded for this clonotype. J is TRBJ2-5 and V is TRBV20-1; 7 bases line up with TRBD1. With V trimmed by 5 bases and J by 2 bases, 8 bases remained unmatched. CDR3 size: 14 residues. Germline loops: CDR1 DFQATT, CDR2 SNEGSKA (reference sequence). CDR3 protein: CSAGGQAAQETQYF. The CDR3 DNA reads TGCAGTGCTGGAGGACAGGCAGCACAAGAGACCCAGTACTTC.

The chain joins TRBV7-6 to TRBJ2-4, with D unclear. The CDR3 loop spans 13 amino acids. V lost 6 bases to trimming and J lost 0 bases, with 6 bases between them. Germline V gene sequence: CDR1 SGHVS, CDR2 FNYEAQ. The CDR3 sequence: CASSMLAKNIQYF. CDR3 bases: TGTGCCAGCAGTATGCTAGCCAAAAACATTCAGTACTTC.

This chain links TRBV12-3 or TRBV12-4 with TRBJ1-5, with D uncertain. Trimming removed 2 bases at V and 2 bases at J, with 7 bases between. The CDR3 covers 14 residues. CDR3 DNA: TGTGCCAGCAGTTTATTCAAGGGCAATCAGCCCCAGCATTTT. It codes for CASSLFKGNQPQHF.

This rearrangement joins TRBV5-1 to TRBJ2-3; tentative D call: TRBD1 (6 bases). Trimming removed 3 bases at V and 2 bases at J, with 10 bases between. This CDR3 is 14 amino acids long. Germline CDR1 is SGHRS and CDR2 is YFSETQ. CDR3 protein: CASSSRTATDTQYF. In DNA, the CDR3 is TGCGCCAGCAGCTCCCGGACAGCCACAGATACGCAGTATTTT.

The genes are TRBV7-6 and TRBJ2-5; D remains ambiguous. The germline V and J ends were trimmed by 5 bases and 5 bases, with 12 bases remaining between them. The CDR3 extends over 13 amino acids. Germline V gene lookup returns CDR1 SGHVS and CDR2 FNYEAQ. The CDR3 bases are TGTGCCAGCAGCCCACCGTCGGTTGAGACCCAGTACTTC. Amino acids: CASSPPSVETQYF.

This clonotype was found a few times. The chain combines TRBV24-1 with TRBJ2-2; 10 nucleotides line up with TRBD2. CDR1 and CDR2 from the germline V gene are KGHDR and SFDVKD. The length of the CDR3 is 15 residues. V shed 7 bases, J shed 0 bases, and the junction held 1 base outside the gene matches. The CDR3 is CATRSGGANTGELFF. The DNA for the CDR3 is TGTGCCACCAGAAGCGGGGGGGCGAACACCGGGGAGCTGTTTTTT.

This clonotype was counted only a few times. V gene TRBV27 combines with J gene TRBJ2-2; 8 positions match TRBD1. CDR3 length: 14 residues. Germline trimming cut 6 bases from V and 7 bases from J; bases unmatched to any gene: 7. Germline V gene sequence: CDR1 MNHEY, CDR2 SMNVEV (reference sequence). DNA of the CDR3: TGTGCCAGCAGCCGGACAGGGTGGGTCGGGGAGCTGTTTTTT. Its translation: CASSRTGWVGELFF.

This clonotype showed up just a few times. This chain joins TRBV7-6 and TRBJ1-1; D gene uncertain. Germline CDR1 and CDR2: SGHVS and FNYEAQ. With 1 base removed from V and 7 bases from J, the gap between germline ends came to 13 bases. The CDR3 loop spans 14 amino acids. The chain's CDR3 is CASSLEARPHEAFF. CDR3 sequence (DNA): TGTGCCAGCAGCTTAGAGGCAAGGCCGCATGAAGCTTTCTTT.

This clonotype occurred many times. V gene TRBV5-1 combines with J gene TRBJ2-5, with D possibly matching TRBD2 (5 bases). Trimming left V 3 bases short and J 0 bases short, with 12 bases between. The CDR3 loop spans 15 amino acids. Germline loops: CDR1 SGHRS, CDR2 YFSETQ. The CDR3 here is CASSSEGPYQETQYF. In DNA form, the CDR3 reads TGCGCCAGCAGCTCCGAGGGCCCGTACCAAGAGACCCAGTACTTC.

The CDR3 sequence: CASTPRGTGARYEQYF. The CDR3 DNA sequence: TGTGCCAGCACCCCACGGGGGACAGGAGCTCGCTACGAGCAGTACTTC. The V gene is TRBV6-2 or TRBV6-3, the J gene TRBJ2-7; 8 bases are shared with TRBD1. Looked up from germline, CDR1 is MNHEY and CDR2 is SVGEGT. After removal of 7 bases from V and 3 bases from J, the junction contained 14 bases not matched to a gene. CDR3 length: 16 amino acids.

At least ten counts were recorded for this clonotype. The J gene is TRBJ1-1, the V gene TRBV12-3 or TRBV12-4; tentative D call: TRBD1 (5 bases). Trimming cost V 6 bases and J 8 bases, with 16 bases left between them. The CDR3 has 13 residues. The CDR3 DNA is TGTGCCAGCAGACCTACAGGCCGCCCCGAAGCTTTCTTT. Protein sequence: CASRPTGRPEAFF.

The chain uses TRBV5-1 and TRBJ2-3; maybe TRBD2 (6 bases). The CDR3 has 16 amino acids. Germline V gene data show CDR1 as SGHRS and CDR2 as YFSETQ. The V end was cut by 0 bases, the J end by 5 bases, with 16 bases between. The CDR3 loop reads CASSLAMGLVIDTQYF. CDR3 nucleotides: TGCGCCAGCAGCTTGGCCATGGGACTCGTCATAGATACGCAGTATTTT. The full variable domain, completed using reference TRBV5-1 and TRBJ2-3, is KAGVTQTPRYLIKTRGQQVTLSCSPISGHRSVSWYQQTPGQGLQFLFEYFSETQRNKGNFPGRFSGRQFSNSRSEMNVSTLELGDSALYLCASSLAMGLVIDTQYFGPGTRLTVL.

The rearrangement joins TRBV7-6 to TRBJ2-7; possible D gene TRBD1, 5 bases. CDR3 size: 13 residues. Looked up from germline, CDR1 is SGHVS and CDR2 is FNYEAQ. The V gene lost 5 bases and the J gene lost 7 bases, with 15 bases spanning the gap. Here the CDR3 reads CASSEWAGSEQYF. The CDR3 coding sequence is TGTGCCAGCAGCGAGTGGGCAGGGTCTGAGCAGTACTTC.

Only a few counts were recorded for this clonotype. The V call is TRBV6-4, the J call TRBJ2-4; 7 bases align to TRBD2. The germline V gene has CDR1 MRHNA and CDR2 SNTAGT. The CDR3 runs 13 residues. V lost 3 bases and J lost 6; bases outside the gene matches: 2. Here the CDR3 DNA reads TGTGCCAGCAGTGAGGGGGGGGGAAACATTCAGTACTTC. It translates to CASSEGGGNIQYF.